This is a list of T cell receptor beta chains from one sample in a study of blood T cell repertoires in COVID-19. Profiling relied on immunoSEQ multiplex PCR, and the TCRdb table lists in-frame clones only, not all of them. This sample carries about 150,000 clones, around 85% of them seen once, and the ten largest clones take 0.55% to 0.75%. The specimen sequenced was peripheral blood. These receptor sequences come from a man aged 60 to 75 with COVID-19, enrolled during active disease. Each CDR3 is given with its conserved first and last residue. Fields, in order: D gene, J gene, clone size, V gene, CDR3 protein, CDR3 DNA. D genes are given only for firm matches. The size field is filled for only some rows; it gives once, few, many or a size class.

d_call: NA; j_call: TRBJ1-3; clone_size: NA; v_call: TRBV27; cdr3_aa: CASSATVLRGGGNTIYF; cdr3_nt: TGTGCCAGCAGTGCGACAGTTCTCCGAGGCGGAGGAAACACCATATATTTT
d_call: NA; j_call: TRBJ2-7; clone_size: NA; v_call: TRBV7-8; cdr3_aa: CASSFSGIISYEQYF; cdr3_nt: TGTGCCAGCAGCTTTTCAGGGATCATCTCCTACGAGCAGTACTTC
d_call: TRBD2; j_call: TRBJ2-1; clone_size: NA; v_call: TRBV18; cdr3_aa: CASSSLTSVSSYNEQFF; cdr3_nt: TGTGCCAGCTCATCCCTCACTAGCGTGAGCTCCTACAATGAGCAGTTCTTC
d_call: NA; j_call: TRBJ1-1; clone_size: few; v_call: TRBV5-8; cdr3_aa: CASSTGRWTEAFF; cdr3_nt: TGTGCCAGCAGTACAGGGAGATGGACTGAAGCTTTCTTT
d_call: TRBD2; j_call: TRBJ2-5; clone_size: NA; v_call: TRBV19; cdr3_aa: CASSRSGAGETQYF; cdr3_nt: TGTGCCAGTAGTAGGAGCGGGGCTGGAGAGACCCAGTACTTC
d_call: NA; j_call: TRBJ2-2; clone_size: NA; v_call: TRBV29-1; cdr3_aa: CSVGGLSKTGELFF; cdr3_nt: TGCAGCGTTGGAGGACTATCGAAGACCGGGGAGCTGTTTTTT
d_call: TRBD2; j_call: TRBJ2-1; clone_size: NA; v_call: TRBV10-3; cdr3_aa: CAISGEGLPWDEQFF; cdr3_nt: TGTGCCATCAGTGGGGAGGGACTACCCTGGGATGAGCAGTTCTTC
d_call: TRBD1; j_call: TRBJ1-1; clone_size: few; v_call: TRBV6-5; cdr3_aa: CASRASTGGAFF; cdr3_nt: TGTGCCAGCAGAGCCTCGACAGGGGGAGCTTTCTTT
d_call: NA; j_call: TRBJ1-1; clone_size: once; v_call: TRBV7-3; cdr3_aa: CASSAGPGVTEAFF; cdr3_nt: TGTGCCAGTTCGGCGGGCCCTGGCGTCACTGAAGCTTTCTTT
d_call: NA; j_call: TRBJ1-1; clone_size: NA; v_call: TRBV7-3; cdr3_aa: CASSQGGTEAFF; cdr3_nt: TGTGCCAGCAGCCAAGGGGGCACTGAAGCTTTCTTT
d_call: NA; j_call: TRBJ2-7; clone_size: NA; v_call: TRBV7-2; cdr3_aa: CASSLVGGLDEQYF; cdr3_nt: TGTGCCAGCAGCTTAGTCGGGGGGCTTGACGAGCAGTACTTC
d_call: TRBD1; j_call: TRBJ1-2; clone_size: NA; v_call: TRBV4-3; cdr3_aa: CASSHGTGGGYTF; cdr3_nt: TGCGCCAGCAGCCACGGGACAGGGGGCGGCTACACCTTC
d_call: TRBD2; j_call: TRBJ2-3; clone_size: NA; v_call: TRBV19; cdr3_aa: CASSIDPLAGGSVLNTQYF; cdr3_nt: TGTGCCAGTAGTATAGATCCTCTAGCGGGAGGATCAGTACTGAATACGCAGTATTTT
d_call: NA; j_call: TRBJ2-7; clone_size: NA; v_call: TRBV30; cdr3_aa: CAWSLVSYEQYF; cdr3_nt: TGTGCCTGGAGTCTAGTCTCCTACGAGCAGTACTTC
d_call: NA; j_call: TRBJ1-1; clone_size: NA; v_call: TRBV30; cdr3_aa: CAWMRQINTEAFF; cdr3_nt: TGTGCCTGGATGAGGCAGATTAACACTGAAGCTTTCTTT
d_call: TRBD1; j_call: TRBJ1-1; clone_size: once; v_call: TRBV3-1/TRBV3-2; cdr3_aa: CASVTGGSTEAFF; cdr3_nt: TGTGCCAGCGTGACAGGGGGAAGCACTGAAGCTTTCTTT
d_call: TRBD1; j_call: TRBJ1-1; clone_size: NA; v_call: TRBV9; cdr3_aa: CASSAQGGNTEAFF; cdr3_nt: TGTGCCAGCAGCGCCCAGGGGGGTAACACTGAAGCTTTCTTT
d_call: TRBD2; j_call: TRBJ2-3; clone_size: NA; v_call: TRBV7-9; cdr3_aa: CALAGAPDTQYF; cdr3_nt: TGTGCCCTAGCGGGAGCCCCAGATACGCAGTATTTT
d_call: TRBD1; j_call: TRBJ1-5; clone_size: NA; v_call: TRBV30; cdr3_aa: CAWSVGGTVSNQPQHF; cdr3_nt: TGTGCCTGGAGTGTAGGAGGGACAGTAAGCAATCAGCCCCAGCATTTT
d_call: TRBD1; j_call: TRBJ1-5; clone_size: NA; v_call: TRBV5-5; cdr3_aa: CASSLGTGSQPQHF; cdr3_nt: TGTGCCAGCAGCCTAGGGACAGGGAGCCAGCCCCAGCATTTT
d_call: NA; j_call: TRBJ1-4; clone_size: once; v_call: TRBV7-6; cdr3_aa: CASSPKLGEATNEKLFF; cdr3_nt: TGTGCCAGCAGTCCGAAGTTAGGAGAAGCAACTAATGAAAAACTGTTTTTT
d_call: NA; j_call: TRBJ2-7; clone_size: once; v_call: TRBV24-1; cdr3_aa: CATSDAGAPSYEQYF; cdr3_nt: TGTGCCACCAGTGATGCGGGGGCCCCCTCCTACGAGCAGTACTTC
d_call: TRBD1; j_call: TRBJ1-5; clone_size: NA; v_call: TRBV12-3/TRBV12-4; cdr3_aa: CASSRDRDQPQHF; cdr3_nt: TGTGCCAGCAGCCGGGACAGGGATCAGCCCCAGCATTTT
d_call: TRBD2; j_call: TRBJ2-3; clone_size: NA; v_call: TRBV3-1/TRBV3-2; cdr3_aa: CASSQDHLAGFTDTQYF; cdr3_nt: TGTGCCAGCAGCCAAGATCACCTAGCGGGCTTCACAGATACGCAGTATTTT
d_call: TRBD1; j_call: TRBJ1-5; clone_size: NA; v_call: TRBV28; cdr3_aa: CASSATGALNQPQHF; cdr3_nt: TGTGCCAGCAGTGCAACAGGGGCCTTGAATCAGCCCCAGCATTTT
d_call: NA; j_call: TRBJ1-5; clone_size: NA; v_call: TRBV4-2; cdr3_aa: CASSQDRGLGRIQPQHF; cdr3_nt: TGTGCCAGCAGCCAAGACCGGGGACTCGGTAGGATTCAGCCCCAGCATTTT
d_call: NA; j_call: TRBJ2-2; clone_size: NA; v_call: TRBV5-1; cdr3_aa: CASSLVAGVKSGELFF; cdr3_nt: TGCGCCAGCAGCTTGGTAGCAGGGGTTAAAAGCGGGGAGCTGTTTTTT
d_call: NA; j_call: TRBJ1-4; clone_size: NA; v_call: TRBV18; cdr3_aa: CASSRQSNEKLFF; cdr3_nt: TGTGCCAGCTCACGACAGTCTAATGAAAAACTGTTTTTT
d_call: TRBD1; j_call: TRBJ1-1; clone_size: NA; v_call: TRBV19; cdr3_aa: CASSWGQRNTEAFF; cdr3_nt: TGTGCCAGTAGTTGGGGACAGCGGAACACTGAAGCTTTCTTT
d_call: NA; j_call: TRBJ1-6; clone_size: few; v_call: TRBV7-9; cdr3_aa: CASSLTGYGSPLHF; cdr3_nt: TGTGCCAGCAGCTTAACAGGGTATGGATCACCCCTCCACTTT